This T cell receptor beta chain is from a study of cytomegalovirus exposure and HLA in healthy donors. Study overall: Falling in the Caucasian-associated ancestry cluster were about four fifths of 398 genotyped donors.

V was cut by 2 bases and J by 9 bases, with 8 bases left in between. CDR3 length: 12 residues. In germline, CDR1 is SGHDN, CDR2 FVKESK. PCR was performed using 60 Vbeta and 13 Jbeta primers. The table came from immunoSEQ multiplex PCR; TCRdb's copy has only in-frame clones and leaves some out. The table records some 150,000 clones, approximately 82% of them present only once. The V gene is TRBV14, the J gene TRBJ2-1; weak D call: TRBD2 (5 bases). This TCR was sampled from a woman aged 45-60 years in good health and CMV-seropositive. Sequencing input: PBMCs. DNA of the CDR3: TGTGCCAGCAGCCAATGGCGGGCTGAGCAGTTCTTC. Residues: CASSQWRAEQFF.